The present T cell receptor beta chain was sequenced within a study of glioma-infiltrating T cells after dendritic cell vaccination (dated by TCRdb to about 2016). Some background on the complete study: The cohort included approximately 15 glioblastoma patients drawn from Phase I and II dendritic cell vaccination trials, of whom 9 were newly diagnosed and 6 had recurrent disease. Autologous tumor lysate-pulsed dendritic cell vaccination was administered to the patients between about 2002 and 2013. The vaccine was prepared from monocyte-derived dendritic cells that were cultured for seven days with IL-4 and GM-CSF and then pulsed overnight with autologous tumor lysate. Survival after dendritic cell vaccination was correlated with TCR sequencing metrics such as TIL content and the overlap between tumor and blood repertoires. Tumor-infiltrating lymphocyte content was quantified and tumor and blood repertoires were compared in dendritic cell-vaccinated glioblastoma patients by deep sequencing of TCR beta CDR3 regions. Each patient got three intradermal injections of the dendritic cell vaccine, spaced at biweekly intervals, in the arm below the axilla. Beyond this particular receptor, the publication reports: The three-group TCR overlap response model was characterized as speculative, and prospective validation of the model was stated to be required. The cohort was small and heterogeneous, and full blood and tumor sets were available for few patients, with initial-recurrent tumor pairs available for even fewer patients. Higher estimated pretreatment TIL content predicted longer time to progression and overall survival after dendritic cell vaccination. TCR clonality showed no direct relationship with survival, which suggests that a diverse polyclonal response may matter.

The sample's time point label is to be understood as: after dendritic cell vaccination, including at tumor progression/relapse. Patients were selected on the basis of adequate residual fresh-frozen tumor tissue and more than two years of available survival data. None of the glioblastoma patients carried an isocitrate dehydrogenase mutation, although molecular status otherwise varied. PBMC were collected before vaccination, two weeks after the third vaccination, and at tumor progression if progression occurred. The Qiagen DNeasy Blood extraction Kit was used to extract genomic DNA. Via the germline V gene, CDR1 is SNHLY and CDR2 FYNNEI. V drops 11 bases and J drops 6 bases, leaving 23 bases in between. Taken from cysteine to phenylalanine, the CDR3 has 14 residues. Only CDR3 DNA is held: 42 bases, read in frame from base 1. On this clone: This clone's antigen is unknown. No base quality information exists; no much larger clone differs at one position.

The immunoSEQ assay amplified TCRB CDR3 regions from approximately 2 micrograms of genomic DNA, or from all available DNA when less than that amount was available. For multiplex PCR, 60 forward primers for TCR V beta segments and 13 reverse primers for J beta segments were used. Synthetic control templates were spiked into each sample at limiting dilution to estimate reads per starting template. The Illumina HiSeq System generated sequencing reads of 87 bp. On the authors' methods: PCR and sequencing errors were removed by merging closely related sequences with a nearest neighbor algorithm. TCR overlap was measured as the percentage of unique tumor TCR beta sequences that were also present in the peripheral blood of the same patient. TCRdb's version of the immuneACCESS table is confined to in-frame rearrangements and falls short of the full clone set. An unresolved V gene accounts for under half of the shortfall where checked; the remainder is of unknown origin. That table gives V, J and clone size, and the DNA gave D and trimming. Present in this sample are roughly 80,000 clones, more than 75% of which were seen just once. The top ten constitute more than 2% of the sample.

The chain couples TRBV2 to TRBJ2-7; the D gene assignment is ambiguous. The material was blood, obtained after dendritic cell vaccination. The TCR originated in a human donor with glioblastoma. In nucleotides, the sequence is TGTGCCCTCAGTACTGGGCGTACGGTGCGCGAGCAGTACTTC. This encodes CALSTGRTVREQYF.